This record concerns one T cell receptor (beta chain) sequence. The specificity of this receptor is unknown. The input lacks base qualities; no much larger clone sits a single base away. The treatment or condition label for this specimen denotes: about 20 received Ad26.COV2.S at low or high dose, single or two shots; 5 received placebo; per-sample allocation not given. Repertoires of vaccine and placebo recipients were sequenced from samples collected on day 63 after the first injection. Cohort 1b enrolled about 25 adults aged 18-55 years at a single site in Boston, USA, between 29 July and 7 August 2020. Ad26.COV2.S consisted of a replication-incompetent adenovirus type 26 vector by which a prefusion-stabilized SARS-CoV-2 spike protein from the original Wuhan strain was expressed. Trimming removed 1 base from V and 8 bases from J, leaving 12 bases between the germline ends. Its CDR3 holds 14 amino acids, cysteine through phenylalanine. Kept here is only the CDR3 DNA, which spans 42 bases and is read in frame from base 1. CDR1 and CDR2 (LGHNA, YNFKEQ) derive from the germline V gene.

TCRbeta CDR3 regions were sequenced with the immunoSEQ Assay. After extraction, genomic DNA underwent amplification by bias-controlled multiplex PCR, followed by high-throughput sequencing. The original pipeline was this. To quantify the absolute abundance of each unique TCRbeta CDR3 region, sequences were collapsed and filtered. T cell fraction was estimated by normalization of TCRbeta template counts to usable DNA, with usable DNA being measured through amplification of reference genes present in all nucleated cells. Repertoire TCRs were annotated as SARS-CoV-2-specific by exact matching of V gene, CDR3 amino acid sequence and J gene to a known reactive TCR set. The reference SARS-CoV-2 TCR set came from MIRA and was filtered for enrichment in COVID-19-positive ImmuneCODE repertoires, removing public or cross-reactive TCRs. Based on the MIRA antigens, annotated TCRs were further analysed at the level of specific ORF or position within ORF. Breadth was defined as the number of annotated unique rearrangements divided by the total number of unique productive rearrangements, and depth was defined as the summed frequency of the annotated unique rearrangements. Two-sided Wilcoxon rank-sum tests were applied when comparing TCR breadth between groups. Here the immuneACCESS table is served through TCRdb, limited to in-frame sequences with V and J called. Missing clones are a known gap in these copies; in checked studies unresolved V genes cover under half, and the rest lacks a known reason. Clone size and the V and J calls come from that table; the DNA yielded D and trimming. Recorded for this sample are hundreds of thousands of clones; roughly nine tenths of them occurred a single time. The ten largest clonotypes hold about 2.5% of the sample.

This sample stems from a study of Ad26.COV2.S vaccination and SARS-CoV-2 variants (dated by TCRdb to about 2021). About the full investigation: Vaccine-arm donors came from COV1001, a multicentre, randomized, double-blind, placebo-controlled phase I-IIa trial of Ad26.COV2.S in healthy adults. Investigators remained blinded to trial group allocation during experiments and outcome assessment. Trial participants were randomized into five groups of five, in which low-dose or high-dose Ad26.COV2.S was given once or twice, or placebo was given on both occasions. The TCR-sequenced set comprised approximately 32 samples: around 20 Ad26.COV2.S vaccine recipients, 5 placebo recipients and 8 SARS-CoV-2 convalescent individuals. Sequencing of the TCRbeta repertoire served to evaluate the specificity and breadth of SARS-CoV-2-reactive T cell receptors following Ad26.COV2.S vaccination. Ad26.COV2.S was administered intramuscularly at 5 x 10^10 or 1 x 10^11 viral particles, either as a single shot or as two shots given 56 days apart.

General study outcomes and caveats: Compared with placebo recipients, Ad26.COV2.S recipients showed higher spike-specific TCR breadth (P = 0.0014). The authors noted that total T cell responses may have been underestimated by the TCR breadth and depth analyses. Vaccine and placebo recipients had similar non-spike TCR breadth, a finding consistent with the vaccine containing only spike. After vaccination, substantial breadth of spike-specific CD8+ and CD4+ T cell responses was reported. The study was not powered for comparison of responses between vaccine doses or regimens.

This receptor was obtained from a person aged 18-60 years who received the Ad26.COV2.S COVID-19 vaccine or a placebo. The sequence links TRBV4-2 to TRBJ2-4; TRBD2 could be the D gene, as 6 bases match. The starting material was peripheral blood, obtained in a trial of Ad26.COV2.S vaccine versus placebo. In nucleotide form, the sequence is TGTGCCAGCAGCCAAGGGGGGGTTCGGGACATTCAGTACTTC. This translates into CASSQGGVRDIQYF.